This TCR beta chain was found in a study of blood T cells in healthy people across ages. Study-level findings and limits: TCR beta diversity tracked closely with naive T cell percentage.

With a J-beta primer mix and a sample-barcoded 5' primer, a second PCR ran about 6 to 11 cycles. Researchers report that each sample yielded at least 3 million CDR3-containing paired-end reads. TCRdb re-analysed the 5' RACE reads in MiXCR, keeping a single row per CDR3 protein. The sample has 2 million or so distinct CDR3 sequences; less than 50% are singletons. In terms of origin and age, donors were healthy Caucasian individuals from Russia aged about 6 to 90. Per individual sample, total RNA of at least 6 micrograms was extracted. There are 15 residues in the CDR3. V trimming: 3 bases; J trimming: 4 bases; junction bases outside the gene matches: 4. CDR1 is SGHVS, CDR2 FNYEAQ, per germline. Comments on this clonotype: Its antigen is unknown.

V gene TRBV7-6 combines with J gene TRBJ2-5; 11 nucleotides agree with TRBD2. The TCR sequence derives from a woman between 35 and 50 years old in good health. The material sequenced was blood. The CDR3 nucleotides are TGTGCCAGCAGCTTTAGCGGGGGGGCGGCAGAGACCCAGTACTTC. As protein: CASSFSGGAAETQYF.